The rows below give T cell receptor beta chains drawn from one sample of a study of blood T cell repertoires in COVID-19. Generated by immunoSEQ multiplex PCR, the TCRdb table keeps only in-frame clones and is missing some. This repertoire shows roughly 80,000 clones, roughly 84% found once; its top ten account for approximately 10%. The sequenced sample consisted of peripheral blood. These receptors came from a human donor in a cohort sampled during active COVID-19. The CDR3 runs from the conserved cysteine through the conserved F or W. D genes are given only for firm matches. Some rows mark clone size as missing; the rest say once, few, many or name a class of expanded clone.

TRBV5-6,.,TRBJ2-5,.,CASSLARVETQYF
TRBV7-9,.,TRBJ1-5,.,CASSLEGSQPQHF
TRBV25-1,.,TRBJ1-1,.,CASSPTGREVMNTEAFF
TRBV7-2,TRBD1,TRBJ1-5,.,CASSNRGGQPQHF
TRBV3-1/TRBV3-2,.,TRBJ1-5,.,CASSDDGGYSNQPQHF
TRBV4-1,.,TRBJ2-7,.,CASSHLGGGISYEQYF
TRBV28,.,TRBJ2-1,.,CASTLASTSHEQFF
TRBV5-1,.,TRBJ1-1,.,CASSLNPGGTEAFF
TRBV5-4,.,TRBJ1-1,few,CASSSSTTEAFF
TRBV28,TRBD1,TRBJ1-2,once,CASSRAGQGGGYTF
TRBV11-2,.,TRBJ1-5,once,CASSLDSGSQPQHF
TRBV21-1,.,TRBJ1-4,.,CASSKPSRAGEKLFF
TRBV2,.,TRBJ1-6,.,CASSERGLPLHF